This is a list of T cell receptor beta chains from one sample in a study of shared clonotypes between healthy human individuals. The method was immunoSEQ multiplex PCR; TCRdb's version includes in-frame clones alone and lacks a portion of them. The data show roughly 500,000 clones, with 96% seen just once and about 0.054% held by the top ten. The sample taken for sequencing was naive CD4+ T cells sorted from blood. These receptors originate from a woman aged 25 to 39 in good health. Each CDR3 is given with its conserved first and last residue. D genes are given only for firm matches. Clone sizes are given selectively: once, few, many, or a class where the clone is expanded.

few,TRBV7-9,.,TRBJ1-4,TGTGCCAGCAGCTTAGTCGATAATGAAAAACTGTTTTTT,CASSLVDNEKLFF
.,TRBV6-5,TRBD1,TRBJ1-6,TGTGCCAGCAGTCCCGACAGGGTTAATTCACCCCTCCACTTT,CASSPDRVNSPLHF
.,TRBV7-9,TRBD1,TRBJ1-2,TGTGCCAGCAGCTTGACAGGGGCCGAACGAGGAGACTATGGCTACACCTTC,CASSLTGAERGDYGYTF
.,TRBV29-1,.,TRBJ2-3,TGCAGCGTTGAAGGGTCGGCTAGCACAGATACGCAGTATTTT,CSVEGSASTDTQYF
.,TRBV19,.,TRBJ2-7,TGTGCCAGTAGTATGGGGGCCTCCTACGAGCAGTACTTC,CASSMGASYEQYF
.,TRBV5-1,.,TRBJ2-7,TGCGCCAGCAGGAGTAGCGGTTCCTCCTACGAGCAGTACTTC,CASRSSGSSYEQYF
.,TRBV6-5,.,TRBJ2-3,TGTGCCAGCAGAGTAGCGGTTAGCACAGATACGCAGTATTTT,CASRVAVSTDTQYF
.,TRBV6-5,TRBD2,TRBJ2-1,TGTGCCAGCAGCCGTACTAGCGGGACTAACAATGAGCAGTTCTTC,CASSRTSGTNNEQFF
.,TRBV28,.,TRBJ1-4,TGTGCCACCAAAAGGGGTGGGGCTAATGAAAAACTGTTTTTT,CATKRGGANEKLFF
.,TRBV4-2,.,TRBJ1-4,TGTGCCAGCAGCCGAGTGGGAGGGACCCCTGCAACTAATGAAAAACTGTTTTTT,CASSRVGGTPATNEKLFF
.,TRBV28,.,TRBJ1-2,TGTGCCAGCACGGATTTAGTTGGCTACACCTTC,CASTDLVGYTF
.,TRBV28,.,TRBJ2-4,TGTGCCAGCAGGTATAGGGTAGCCAAAAACATTCAGTACTTC,CASRYRVAKNIQYF
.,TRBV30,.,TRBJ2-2,TGTGCCTGGAGTGTAATGGCACTCACCGGGGAGCTGTTTTTT,CAWSVMALTGELFF
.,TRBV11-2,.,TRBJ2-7,TGTGCCAGCAGCCTATCAGGACACCGCTCCTACGAGCAGTACTTC,CASSLSGHRSYEQYF
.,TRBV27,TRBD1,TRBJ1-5,TGTGCCAGTCGGGACAGGGGGAGTAGTCAGCCCCAGCATTTT,CASRDRGSSQPQHF
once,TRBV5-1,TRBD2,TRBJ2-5,TGCGCCAGCCTGGGGCTAGCGGGAGCCCAAGAGACCCAGTACTTC,CASLGLAGAQETQYF
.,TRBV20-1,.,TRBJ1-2,TGCAGTGCCCCAGGAGTTTATGGCTACACCTTC,CSAPGVYGYTF
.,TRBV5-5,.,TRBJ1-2,TGTGCCAGCAGCTGGGGCGGGGATAGCTACACCTTC,CASSWGGDSYTF
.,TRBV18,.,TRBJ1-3,TGTGCCAGCTCTCCGGATTCCTCAGGGTTCTCTGGAAACACCATATATTTT,CASSPDSSGFSGNTIYF
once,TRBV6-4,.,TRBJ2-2,TGTGCCAGCACCCAGGAAGCATCCACCGGGGAGCTGTTTTTT,CASTQEASTGELFF
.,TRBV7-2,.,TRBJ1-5,TGTGCCAGCAGCTTAGATAGCAATCAGCCCCAGCATTTT,CASSLDSNQPQHF
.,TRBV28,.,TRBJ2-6,TGTGCCAGCAGTTCTGGTAGCTCTGGGGCCAACGTCCTGACTTTC,CASSSGSSGANVLTF
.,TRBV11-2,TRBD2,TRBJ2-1,TGTGCCAGCAGCCAGACGGGCGGGAGGGATGATGAGCAGTTCTTC,CASSQTGGRDDEQFF
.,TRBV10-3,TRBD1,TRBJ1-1,TGTGCCAACGCCCCTGGACAGGGGAAAGAAGCTTTCTTT,CANAPGQGKEAFF
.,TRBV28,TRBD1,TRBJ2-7,TGTGCCAGCAGTTTCGAGACAGGGGGTGGGTTGTTCTTCTACGAGCAGTACTTC,CASSFETGGGLFFYEQYF
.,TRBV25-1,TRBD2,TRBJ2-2,TGTGCCAGTACCCGGACGGGAGGGACCGGGGAGCTGTTTTTT,CASTRTGGTGELFF
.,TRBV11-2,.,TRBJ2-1,TGTGCCAGCAGCTTACGCTCAGGGGGGTACAATGAGCAGTTCTTC,CASSLRSGGYNEQFF
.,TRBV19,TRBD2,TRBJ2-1,TGTGCCAGTAGCTCGACTAGCGGGGCCTACAATGAGCAGTTCTTC,CASSSTSGAYNEQFF
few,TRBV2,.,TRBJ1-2,TGTGCCAGCAGGGGAGACACGGGCTATGGCTACACCTTC,CASRGDTGYGYTF
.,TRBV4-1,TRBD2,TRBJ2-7,TGCGCCAGCAGCCCCCTACTAGCGGGGTTGTCCTACGAGCAGTACTTC,CASSPLLAGLSYEQYF
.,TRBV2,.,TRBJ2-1,TGTGCCAGCAGTGAAGTCGATAGCGGCTCCTACAATGAGCAGTTCTTC,CASSEVDSGSYNEQFF
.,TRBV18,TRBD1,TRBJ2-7,TGTGCCAGCTCACCACGACGGGGACAGAACGGCGAGCAGTACTTC,CASSPRRGQNGEQYF
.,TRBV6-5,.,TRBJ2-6,TGTGCCAGCAGTTCGCCTGGGGCCAACGTCCTGACTTTC,CASSSPGANVLTF
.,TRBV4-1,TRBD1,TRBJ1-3,TGCGCCAGCAGCCAAGGACAGGGGGCTGGAAACACCATATATTTT,CASSQGQGAGNTIYF
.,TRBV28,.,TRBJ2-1,TGTGCCAGCAGTTTTTTGGGGAGCTCCTACAATGAGCAGTTCTTC,CASSFLGSSYNEQFF
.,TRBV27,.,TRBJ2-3,TGTGCCAGCAGTTTACAAACAGATACGCAGTATTTT,CASSLQTDTQYF
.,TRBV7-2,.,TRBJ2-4,TGTGCCAGCAGCTTAACGTCTTCAGGAAACATTCAGTACTTC,CASSLTSSGNIQYF
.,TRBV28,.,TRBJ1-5,TGTGCCAGCAGTCCTATCTCGTCAGTGGGCAATCAGCCCCAGCATTTT,CASSPISSVGNQPQHF
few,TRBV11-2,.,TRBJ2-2,TGTGCCAGCAGCCTGCTGTCAGGGCGACCCTTGTTTTTT,CASSLLSGRPLFF
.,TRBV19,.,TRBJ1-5,TGTGCCAGTAGTATAGATTGGCCGGTCCGGGAGCCCCAGCATTTT,CASSIDWPVREPQHF
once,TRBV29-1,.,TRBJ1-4,TGCAGCGTTGAGGAGAGGGGTGGGGAAAAACTGTTTTTT,CSVEERGGEKLFF
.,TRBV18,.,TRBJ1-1,TGTGCCAGCTCTTCCGTCACCAACACTGAAGCTTTCTTT,CASSSVTNTEAFF
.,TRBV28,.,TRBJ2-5,TGTGCCAGCAGGACAGACAGACGAAAGTACCAAGAGACCCAGTACTTC,CASRTDRRKYQETQYF
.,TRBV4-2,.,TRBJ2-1,TGTGCCAGCAGCCTCTTGATTCAGGGGAATGAGCAGTTCTTC,CASSLLIQGNEQFF
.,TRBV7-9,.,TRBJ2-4,TGTGCCAGCAGCATACCGGGACTGGAAAACATTCAGTACTTC,CASSIPGLENIQYF
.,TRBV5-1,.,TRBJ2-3,TGCGCCAGCAGCTTGGTCTTGGGTTGGCAACAGGGTGCTAGCACAGATACGCAGTATTTT,CASSLVLGWQQGASTDTQYF
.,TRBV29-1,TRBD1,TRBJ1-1,TGCAGCGTGGGGACAGGGAAAGCGAACACTGAAGCTTTCTTT,CSVGTGKANTEAFF
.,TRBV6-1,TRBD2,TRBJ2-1,TGTGCCAGCAGTGCCACCGGGACTAGCGGATATTCCTACAATGAGCAGTTCTTC,CASSATGTSGYSYNEQFF
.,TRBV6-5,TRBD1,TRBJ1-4,TGTGCCAGCAGTTACGGGCAGGGGGTAACTAATGAAAAACTGTTTTTT,CASSYGQGVTNEKLFF
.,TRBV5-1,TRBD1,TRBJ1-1,TGCGCCAGCAGCCCCAGGGGGCTGGGTGAAGCTTTCTTT,CASSPRGLGEAFF
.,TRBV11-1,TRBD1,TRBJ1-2,TGTGCCAGCAGTCAGGACAGGGAAGGCTACACCTTC,CASSQDREGYTF
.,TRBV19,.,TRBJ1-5,TGTGCCAGTAGTACCCTGGGGCAGAATAGCAATCAGCCCCAGCATTTT,CASSTLGQNSNQPQHF
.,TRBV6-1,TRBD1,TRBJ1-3,TGTGCCAGTGGTCGGGACAGCGGAAACACCATATATTTT,CASGRDSGNTIYF
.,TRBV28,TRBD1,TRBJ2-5,TGTGCCAGCAGTTTGCCAAGCGACAGGGGTCAGACCCAGTACTTC,CASSLPSDRGQTQYF
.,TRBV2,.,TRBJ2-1,TGTGCCAGCAGTGAAGCGCCAGTCGGGTACGAGCAGTTCTTC,CASSEAPVGYEQFF
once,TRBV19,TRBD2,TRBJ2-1,TGTGCCAGTAGACAAGGACTAGCGGGAAGTAATGAGCAGTTCTTC,CASRQGLAGSNEQFF
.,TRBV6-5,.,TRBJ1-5,TGTGCCAGCAGTTTGCAGAGTTACAATCAGCCCCAGCATTTT,CASSLQSYNQPQHF
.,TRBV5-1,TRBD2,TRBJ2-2,TGCGCCAGCAGTCGACCGGGACTAGGGGCCGGCACCGGGGAGCTGTTTTTT,CASSRPGLGAGTGELFF
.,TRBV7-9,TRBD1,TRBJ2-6,TGTGCCAGCAGCCTGATCCTAGGGGGCCTGGGTGTCCTGACTTTC,CASSLILGGLGVLTF